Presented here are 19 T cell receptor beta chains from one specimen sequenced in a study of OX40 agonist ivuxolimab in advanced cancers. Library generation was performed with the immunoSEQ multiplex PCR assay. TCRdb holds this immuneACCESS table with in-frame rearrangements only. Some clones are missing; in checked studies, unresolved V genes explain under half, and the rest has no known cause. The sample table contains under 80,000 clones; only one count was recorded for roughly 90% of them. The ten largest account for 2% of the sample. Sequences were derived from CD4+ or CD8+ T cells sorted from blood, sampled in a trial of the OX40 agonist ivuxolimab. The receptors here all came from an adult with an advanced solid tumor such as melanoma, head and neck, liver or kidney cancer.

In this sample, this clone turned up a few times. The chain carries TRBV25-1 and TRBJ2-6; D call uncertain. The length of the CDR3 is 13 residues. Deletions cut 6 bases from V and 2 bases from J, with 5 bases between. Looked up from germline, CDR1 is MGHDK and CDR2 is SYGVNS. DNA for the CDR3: TGTGCCAGCAGCCGAACTGGGGCCAACGTCCTGACTTTC. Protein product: CASSRTGANVLTF.

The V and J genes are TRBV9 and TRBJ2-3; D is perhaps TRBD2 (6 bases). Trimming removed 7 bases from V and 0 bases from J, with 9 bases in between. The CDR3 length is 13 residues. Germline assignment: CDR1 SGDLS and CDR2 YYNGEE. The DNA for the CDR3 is TGTGCCAGCGCCGGGGGAAGCACAGATACGCAGTATTTT. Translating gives CASAGGSTDTQYF.

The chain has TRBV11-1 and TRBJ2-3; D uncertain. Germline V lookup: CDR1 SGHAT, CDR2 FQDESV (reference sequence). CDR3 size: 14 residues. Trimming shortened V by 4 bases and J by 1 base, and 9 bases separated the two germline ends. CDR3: CASSSRYRTDTQYF. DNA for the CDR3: TGTGCCAGCAGCTCCCGGTACCGCACAGATACGCAGTATTTT.

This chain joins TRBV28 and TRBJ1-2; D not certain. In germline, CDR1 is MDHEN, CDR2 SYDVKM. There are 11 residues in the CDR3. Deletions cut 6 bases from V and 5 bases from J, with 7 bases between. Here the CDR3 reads CASRQGYGYTF. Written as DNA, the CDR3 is TGTGCCAGCAGACAAGGGTATGGCTACACCTTC.

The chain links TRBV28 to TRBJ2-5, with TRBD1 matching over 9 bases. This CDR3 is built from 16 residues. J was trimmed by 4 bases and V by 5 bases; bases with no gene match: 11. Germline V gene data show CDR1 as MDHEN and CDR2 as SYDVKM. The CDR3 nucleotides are TGTGCCAGCAGTCCATTGGGGACAGGGAAGACAGAGACCCAGTACTTC. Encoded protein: CASSPLGTGKTETQYF.

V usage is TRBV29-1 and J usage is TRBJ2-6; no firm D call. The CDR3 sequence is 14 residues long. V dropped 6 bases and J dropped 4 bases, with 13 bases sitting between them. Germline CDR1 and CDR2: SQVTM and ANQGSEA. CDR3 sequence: CSVQREPGANVLTF. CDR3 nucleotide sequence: TGCAGCGTCCAAAGGGAACCCGGGGCCAACGTCCTGACTTTC.

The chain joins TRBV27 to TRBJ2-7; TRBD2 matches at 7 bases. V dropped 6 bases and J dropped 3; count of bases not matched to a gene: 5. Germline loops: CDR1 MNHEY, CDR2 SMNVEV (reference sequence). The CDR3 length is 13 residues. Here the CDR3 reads CASRRPGGYEQYF. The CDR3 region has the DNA TGTGCCAGCAGGAGACCGGGGGGCTACGAGCAGTACTTC.

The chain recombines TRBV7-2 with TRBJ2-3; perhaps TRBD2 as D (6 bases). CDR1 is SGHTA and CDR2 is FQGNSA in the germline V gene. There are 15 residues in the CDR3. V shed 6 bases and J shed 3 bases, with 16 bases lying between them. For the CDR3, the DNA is TGTGCCAGCAGTCCTAGTGCGGGACCGACAGATACGCAGTATTTT. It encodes CASSPSAGPTDTQYF.

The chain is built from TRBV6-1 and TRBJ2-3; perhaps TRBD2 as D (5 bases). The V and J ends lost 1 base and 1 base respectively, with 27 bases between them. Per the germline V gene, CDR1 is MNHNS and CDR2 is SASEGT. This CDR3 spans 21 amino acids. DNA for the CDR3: TGTGCCAGCAGTGAAGGGGTTCTTGTTAGCGCGGCCCTCGTTGGCACAGATACGCAGTATTTT. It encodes CASSEGVLVSAALVGTDTQYF.

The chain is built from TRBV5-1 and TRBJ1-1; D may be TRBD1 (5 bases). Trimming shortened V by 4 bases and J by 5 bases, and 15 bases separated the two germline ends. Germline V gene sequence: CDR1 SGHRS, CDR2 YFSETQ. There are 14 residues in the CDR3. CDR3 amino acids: CASSEQGGGTEAFF. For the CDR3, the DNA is TGCGCCAGCAGCGAGCAGGGAGGAGGGACTGAAGCTTTCTTT.

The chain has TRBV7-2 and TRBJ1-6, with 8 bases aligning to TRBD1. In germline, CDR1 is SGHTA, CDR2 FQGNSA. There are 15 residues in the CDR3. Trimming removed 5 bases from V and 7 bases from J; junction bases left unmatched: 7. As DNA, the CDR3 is TGTGCCAGCAGCCCAAGCGGACAGGGCAATTCACCCCTCCACTTT. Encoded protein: CASSPSGQGNSPLHF. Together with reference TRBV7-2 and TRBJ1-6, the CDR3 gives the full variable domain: GAGVSQSPSNKVTEKGKDVELRCDPISGHTALYWYRQSLGQGLEFLIYFQGNSAPDKSGLPSDRFSAERTGGSVSTLTIQRTQQEDSAVYLCASSPSGQGNSPLHFGNGTRLTVT.

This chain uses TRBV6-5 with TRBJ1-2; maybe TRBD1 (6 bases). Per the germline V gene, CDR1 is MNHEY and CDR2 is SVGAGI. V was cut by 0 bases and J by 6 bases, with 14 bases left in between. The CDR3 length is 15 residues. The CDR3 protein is CASSYSNKGVDGYTF. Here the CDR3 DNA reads TGTGCCAGCAGTTACTCGAACAAGGGGGTGGATGGCTACACCTTC.

The CDR3 nucleotides read TGTGCCAGCTCACCACCTCTAACAGGGACAGATACGCAGTATTTT. It specifies CASSPPLTGTDTQYF. The chain links TRBV18 to TRBJ2-3, with D possibly TRBD1 on 6 matching bases. Germline V gene sequence: CDR1 KGHSH, CDR2 LQKENI. The CDR3 loop spans 15 amino acids. V lost 0 bases and J 3 bases, leaving 10 bases between the germline ends.

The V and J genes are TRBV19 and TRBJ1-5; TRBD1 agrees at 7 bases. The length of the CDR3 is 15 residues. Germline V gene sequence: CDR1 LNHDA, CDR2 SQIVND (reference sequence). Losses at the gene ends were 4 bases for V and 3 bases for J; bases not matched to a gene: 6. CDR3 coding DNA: TGTGCCAGTAGTAGCGGACAGGCCATCAATCAGCCCCAGCATTTT. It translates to CASSSGQAINQPQHF.

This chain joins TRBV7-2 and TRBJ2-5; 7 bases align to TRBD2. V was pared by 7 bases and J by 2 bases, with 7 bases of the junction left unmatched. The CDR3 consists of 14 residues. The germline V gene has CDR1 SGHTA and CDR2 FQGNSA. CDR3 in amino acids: CASTPSGFQETQYF. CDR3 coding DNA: TGTGCCAGCACCCCTAGCGGTTTTCAAGAGACCCAGTACTTC. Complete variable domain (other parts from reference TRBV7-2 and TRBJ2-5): GAGVSQSPSNKVTEKGKDVELRCDPISGHTALYWYRQSLGQGLEFLIYFQGNSAPDKSGLPSDRFSAERTGGSVSTLTIQRTQQEDSAVYLCASTPSGFQETQYFGPGTRLLVL.

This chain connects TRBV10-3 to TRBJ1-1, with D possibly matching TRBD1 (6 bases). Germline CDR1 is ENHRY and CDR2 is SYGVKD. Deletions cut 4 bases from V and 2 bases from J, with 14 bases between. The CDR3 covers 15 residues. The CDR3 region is CAISGTDRGNTEAFF. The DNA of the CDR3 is TGTGCCATCAGTGGCACGGACAGAGGAAACACTGAAGCTTTCTTT.

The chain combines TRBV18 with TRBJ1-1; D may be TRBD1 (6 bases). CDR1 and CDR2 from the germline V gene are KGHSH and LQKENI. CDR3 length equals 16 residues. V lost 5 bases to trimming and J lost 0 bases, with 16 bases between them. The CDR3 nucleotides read TGTGCCAGCTCATCACAGGGTGTCGCAATGAACACTGAAGCTTTCTTT. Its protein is CASSSQGVAMNTEAFF. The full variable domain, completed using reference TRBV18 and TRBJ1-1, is NAGVMQNPRHLVRRRGQEARLRCSPMKGHSHVYWYRQLPEEGLKFMVYLQKENIIDESGMPKERFSAEFPKEGPSILRIQQVVRGDSAAYFCASSSQGVAMNTEAFFGQGTRLTVV.

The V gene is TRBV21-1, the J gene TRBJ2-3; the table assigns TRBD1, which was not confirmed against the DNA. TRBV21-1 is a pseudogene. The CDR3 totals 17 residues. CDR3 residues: CASSKGQKESSTDTQYF. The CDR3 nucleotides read TGTGCCAGCAGCAAAGGACAAAAGGAATCTAGCACAGATACGCAGTATTTT.

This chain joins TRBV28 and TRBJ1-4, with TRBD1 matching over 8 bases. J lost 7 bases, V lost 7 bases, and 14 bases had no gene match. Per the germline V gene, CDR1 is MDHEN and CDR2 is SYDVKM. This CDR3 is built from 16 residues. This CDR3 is CASKKSGQGRAEKLFF. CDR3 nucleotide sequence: TGTGCCAGCAAAAAGTCCGGACAGGGTAGAGCTGAAAAACTGTTTTTT.